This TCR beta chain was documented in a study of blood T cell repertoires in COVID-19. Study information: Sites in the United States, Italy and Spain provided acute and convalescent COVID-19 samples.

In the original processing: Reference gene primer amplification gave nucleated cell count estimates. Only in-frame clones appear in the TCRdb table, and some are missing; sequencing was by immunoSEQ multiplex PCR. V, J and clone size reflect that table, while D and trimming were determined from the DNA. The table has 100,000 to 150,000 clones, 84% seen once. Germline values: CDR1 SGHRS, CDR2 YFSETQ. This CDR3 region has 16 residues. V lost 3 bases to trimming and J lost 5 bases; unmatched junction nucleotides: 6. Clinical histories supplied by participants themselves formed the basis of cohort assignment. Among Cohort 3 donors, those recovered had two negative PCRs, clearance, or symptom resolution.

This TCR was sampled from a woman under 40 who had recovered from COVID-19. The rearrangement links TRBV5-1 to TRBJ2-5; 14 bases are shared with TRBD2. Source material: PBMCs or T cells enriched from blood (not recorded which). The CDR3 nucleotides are TGCGCCAGCAGCTCAACGGGACTAGCGGGAGTGGAGACCCAGTACTTC. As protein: CASSSTGLAGVETQYF.